The next 24 T cell receptor beta chains were all read from a single sample in a study of regulatory T cells in long-lasting Graves disease. The time point: newly diagnosed GD, antithyroid drugs for less than 3 months. The TCR library was made from RNA extracted from PBMCs. Investigators prepared the TCR beta libraries by applying iRepertoire HTBI primers and Arm-PCR of CDR3 regions. Via MiXCR, TCRdb re-called the multiplex PCR reads, giving one row per CDR3 protein. The sample holds more than 300,000 distinct CDR3 sequences; 15% to 17% are singletons and the top ten take 20% to 25%. The source was peripheral blood mononuclear cells (PBMCs), collected at new diagnosis, from a patient treated with antithyroid drugs. The receptors derive from a female donor with Graves disease.

This clonotype was counted between two and nine times. The chain joins TRBV9 to TRBJ1-4, with D possibly matching TRBD1 (6 bases). The V end lost 5 bases, the J end lost 10 bases, and 27 bases lay between the germline ends. The germline gives CDR1 SGDLS, CDR2 YYNGEE. The CDR3 length is 17 residues. The chain's CDR3 is CASSREGSWGPSGKLFF. The CDR3 nucleotides are TGTGCCAGCAGTAGGGAAGGAAGCTGGGGGCCTTCCGGAAAACTGTTTTTT.

This sequence joins TRBV13 and TRBJ1-2; 7 bases agree with TRBD1. This CDR3 contains 16 residues. Germline CDR1 reads PRHDT; CDR2 reads FYEKMQ (reference sequence). V lost 2 bases and J lost 6; bases outside the gene matches: 12. CDR3 protein: CASSLSFGVRGDGYTF. CDR3 DNA: TGTGCCAGCAGCTTATCGTTTGGTGTCAGGGGGGATGGCTACACCTTC.

With respect to this clonotype: A much larger clone lies a single base off, so this may be a read error. The chain combines TRBV6-1 with TRBJ1-5, with a possible D match to TRBD1 (5 bases). CDR3 length: 15 residues. The V gene lost 7 bases and the J gene lost 7 bases, with 20 bases spanning the gap. The germline CDR1 and CDR2 sequences are MNHNS and SASEGT. The CDR3 DNA reads as TGTGCCAGCACCCCCTCCAGGGTAGGTAAACAGCCCCAGCATTTT. It translates to CASTPSRVGKQPQHF.

Many counts were recorded for this clonotype. The chain uses TRBV12-3 or TRBV12-4 and TRBJ1-1, with D hard to call. V was clipped by 2 bases and J by 1 base, with 11 bases between them. This CDR3 comprises 15 residues. CDR3 amino acids: CASSLKRLPNTEAFF. The DNA for the CDR3 is TGTGCCAGCAGTTTAAAGAGATTACCGAACACTGAAGCTTTCTTT.

This clonotype appeared many times. The chain carries TRBV12-3 or TRBV12-4 and TRBJ2-2; D is unresolved. The V and J ends lost 7 bases and 3 bases respectively, with 15 bases between them. This CDR3 spans 15 amino acids. The CDR3 nucleotides are TGTGCCAGCACAGAATGGTCGGAGTACACCGGGGAGCTGTTTTTT. This translates into CASTEWSEYTGELFF.

There are many counts of this clonotype. CDR3 amino acids: CASSLYVGLAKNIQYF. In DNA, the CDR3 is TGTGCCAGCAGCTTATATGTGGGGCTAGCCAAAAACATTCAGTACTTC. The rearrangement links TRBV13 to TRBJ2-4; TRBD1 is a possible D gene (5 bases). Germline loops: CDR1 PRHDT, CDR2 FYEKMQ (reference sequence). CDR3 length: 16 amino acids. V was clipped by 2 bases and J by 0 bases, with 11 bases between them.

CDR3 in amino acids: CASSRGVTSAEAFF. CDR3 nucleotide sequence: TGTGCCAGCAGCCGTGGCGTAACGTCGGCTGAAGCTTTCTTT. V is TRBV14 and J is TRBJ1-1; D gene unclear. Trimming took off 4 bases at V and 6 bases at J, with 15 bases between the two ends. This CDR3 is 14 amino acids long. Germline V gene sequence: CDR1 SGHDN, CDR2 FVKESK.

This clonotype was seen repeatedly, ten times or more. This chain links TRBV27 with TRBJ1-2; TRBD1 aligns across 7 bases. CDR1 and CDR2 from the germline V gene are MNHEY and SMNVEV (reference sequence). The CDR3 is 14 amino acids. J gave up 4 bases and V 5 bases, and 7 bases lay outside the gene matches. CDR3 amino acids: CASSTLQGFYGYTF. The CDR3 region has the DNA TGTGCCAGCAGTACACTACAGGGGTTCTATGGCTACACCTTC.

The J gene is TRBJ1-5, the V gene TRBV28; D unresolved. The CDR3 runs to 12 residues. Germline loops: CDR1 MDHEN, CDR2 SYDVKM. V lost 2 bases and J lost 11, with 10 bases in between. The CDR3 loop reads CASSLVSEAQHF. CDR3 nucleotides: TGTGCCAGCAGTTTAGTGTCGGAGGCCCAGCATTTT.

This clonotype has at least ten counts. This chain uses TRBV5-1 with TRBJ1-1, with D possibly being TRBD1 (5 bases). The CDR3 runs to 16 residues. Trimming removed 0 bases from V and 0 bases from J, with 12 bases in between. CDR1 is SGHRS, CDR2 YFSETQ, per germline. CDR3 in DNA: TGCGCCAGCAGCTTGGGGCCTCAGGGTCTGAACACTGAAGCTTTCTTT. Amino acids: CASSLGPQGLNTEAFF.

This clonotype is a singleton in its sample. V usage is TRBV30 and J usage is TRBJ2-3, with D perhaps matching TRBD1 (5 bases). The CDR3 has 12 amino acids. Per germline, CDR1 GTSNPN and CDR2 SVGIG (reference sequence). Trimming shortened V by 2 bases and J by 7 bases, and 10 bases separated the two germline ends. CDR3 sequence (DNA): TGTGCCTGGAGTACGTCAGGGAATACGCAGTATTTT. This codes for CAWSTSGNTQYF.

This clonotype was seen a few times. The chain's CDR3 is CASSLGWETTYTDTQYF. The CDR3 bases are TGTGCCAGCAGCTTAGGGTGGGAGACCACCTACACAGATACGCAGTATTTT. This chain links TRBV5-6 with TRBJ2-3; D might be TRBD2 (5 bases). Trimming removed 2 bases from V and 2 bases from J, with 18 bases in between. In germline, CDR1 is SGHDT, CDR2 YYEEEE. CDR3 size: 17 residues.

The sample holds many counts of this clonotype. The V gene is TRBV7-3, the J gene TRBJ2-1; 9 nucleotides align to TRBD2. The V gene end was trimmed by 2 bases and the J gene end by 9 bases; junction bases not matched to a gene: 8. Germline-derived CDR1 and CDR2 are SGHTA and FQGTGA. The length of the CDR3 is 15 residues. CDR3 sequence: CASSLGSGRFSEQFF. CDR3 DNA sequence: TGTGCCAGCAGCTTAGGTAGCGGGAGATTCAGTGAGCAGTTCTTC. Full variable domain (rest looked up from reference TRBV7-3 and TRBJ2-1): GAGVSQTPSNKVTEKGKYVELRCDPISGHTALYWYRQSLGQGPEFLIYFQGTGAADDSGLPNDRFFAVRPEGSVSTLKIQRTERGDSAVYLCASSLGSGRFSEQFFGPGTRLTVL.

The CDR3 region has the DNA TGTGCCAGCAGCTTAGCAGTACCGAATTGGAACACTGAAGCTTTCTTT. This gives the protein CASSLAVPNWNTEAFF. V and J are TRBV7-9 and TRBJ1-1; no reliable D call. Deletions cut 0 bases from V and 1 base from J, with 12 bases between. CDR1 is SEHNR, CDR2 FQNEAQ, per germline (reference sequence). CDR3 length equals 16 residues.

On this clonotype itself: It is likely a read error: a sequence one base away is far more abundant. The genes are TRBV2 and TRBJ2-5; 7 bases fit TRBD1. After removal of 3 bases from V and 11 bases from J, the junction contained 21 bases not matched to a gene. The V gene's germline CDR1 is SNHLY and CDR2 FYNNEI. The CDR3 loop spans 17 amino acids. CDR3 nucleotide sequence: TGTGCCAGCAGTGACCTACCCGACAGGGTGAGGTACAATGAGCAGTACTTC. This gives the protein CASSDLPDRVRYNEQYF.

This clonotype was counted only a few times. The V and J genes are TRBV7-9 and TRBJ1-2; D may be TRBD1 (6 bases). This CDR3 region has 13 residues. V dropped 5 bases and J dropped 10 bases, with 17 bases sitting between them. The germline gives CDR1 SEHNR, CDR2 FQNEAQ (reference sequence). CDR3 sequence (DNA): TGTGCCAGCAGCATGGGGGCGGGCGGGGACTACACCTTC. Translation: CASSMGAGGDYTF.

This clonotype appeared many times. J is TRBJ2-3 and V is TRBV28; TRBD2 aligns across 8 bases. CDR1 and CDR2 (germline): MDHEN, SYDVKM. CDR3 length equals 15 residues. V lost 3 bases to trimming and J lost 7 bases; unmatched junction nucleotides: 9. The chain's CDR3 is CASSFIGTRIYTQYF. Written as DNA, the CDR3 is TGTGCCAGCAGTTTTATCGGGACTAGGATTTATACGCAGTATTTT.

This chain links TRBV7-9 with TRBJ1-1; D unclear. This CDR3 is 14 amino acids long. CDR1 and CDR2 (germline): SEHNR, FQNEAQ (reference sequence). V was shortened by 5 bases and J by 1 base, with 11 bases between the two germline ends. The CDR3 coding sequence is TGTGCCAGCAGCCCCCTAGGGTGGAACACTGAAGCTTTCTTT. This sequence encodes CASSPLGWNTEAFF.

This clonotype was found a few times. The chain links TRBV4-1 to TRBJ1-1, with D tentatively TRBD1 (6 bases). V lost 4 bases to trimming and J lost 1 base, with 10 bases between them. Germline V gives CDR1 MGHRA, CDR2 YSYEKL. This CDR3 contains 14 residues. DNA of the CDR3: TGCGCCAGCAGCCGTCCAGGGGCGAACACTGAAGCTTTCTTT. Translating gives CASSRPGANTEAFF.

Ten or more counts support this clonotype. The chain carries TRBV6-5 and TRBJ2-7; 9 positions match TRBD1. J was trimmed by 4 bases and V by 2 bases; bases with no gene match: 0. The CDR3 totals 13 residues. CDR1 and CDR2 from the germline V gene are MNHEY and SVGAGI. The CDR3 nucleotides read TGTGCCAGCAGTTACGGGACAGGGTACGAGCAGTACTTC. Protein: CASSYGTGYEQYF.

The sample holds many counts of this clonotype. The chain carries TRBV10-2 and TRBJ2-4, with TRBD1 identical over 7 bases. The CDR3 is 17 amino acids. V was clipped by 0 bases and J by 0 bases; unmatched bases: 5. In germline, CDR1 is WSHSY, CDR2 SAAADI. Here the CDR3 DNA reads TGCGCCAGCAGTGAGTCAGTGGCAGGGGGAGCCAAAAACATTCAGTACTTC. Translated, it gives CASSESVAGGAKNIQYF.

At least ten counts were recorded for this clonotype. This sequence joins TRBV6-5 and TRBJ1-6; D possibly corresponds to TRBD1 (6 bases). CDR1 and CDR2 (germline): MNHEY, SVGAGI. The V end was cut by 0 bases, the J end by 8 bases, with 11 bases between. This CDR3 has 15 residues. The CDR3 nucleotides are TGTGCCAGCAGTTACTCGCGGACAGTTTATTCACCCCTCCACTTT. Protein: CASSYSRTVYSPLHF.

For this clonotype: A far larger clone differs by one base, so this is likely a read error. This chain uses TRBV27 with TRBJ2-1, with 13 bases lining up with TRBD2. The CDR3 runs to 16 residues. CDR1 MNHEY and CDR2 SMNVEV come from the germline V gene (reference sequence). With 5 bases clipped from V and 8 bases from J, the junction kept 9 bases outside the gene matches. The CDR3 coding sequence is TGTGCCAGCAGTGAGACCGGGACTAGCGGGGACGATGAGCAGTTCTTC. This translates into CASSETGTSGDDEQFF.

This clonotype was counted many times. This sequence joins TRBV12-3 or TRBV12-4 and TRBJ2-2; 12 positions match TRBD2. This CDR3 region has 17 residues. With V trimmed by 5 bases and J by 3 bases, 7 bases remained unmatched. The CDR3 coding sequence is TGTGCCAGCAGTCCACAACTAGCGGGGGGTCACACCGGGGAGCTGTTTTTT. This encodes CASSPQLAGGHTGELFF.